Sequencing of this TCR beta chain was carried out in a study of PD-L1 blockade in urothelial cancer. Specified time point: pretreatment peripheral blood. The V gene's germline CDR1 is SGHRS and CDR2 YFSETQ. V was cut by 0 bases and J by 3 bases, with 9 bases left in between. This CDR3 has 14 residues. Sequencing used immunoSEQ multiplex PCR; TCRdb keeps in-frame clones, though not all of them. In the table there are 75,000 to 95,000 clones, approximately 80% of which are singletons. The sequence came from a man in his forties or fifties with urothelial cancer. The rearrangement links TRBV5-1 to TRBJ1-1; D not resolved. Sequences were derived from PBMCs, sampled around atezolizumab (anti-PD-L1) treatment. The CDR3 DNA is TGCGCCAGCAGCTTGGACCGGAGCCACACTGAAGCTTTCTTT. It specifies CASSLDRSHTEAFF.